This T cell receptor (beta chain) came from a study of blood T cell repertoires in COVID-19. On the study more broadly: Whether acute or convalescent, the COVID-19 samples came from the United States, Italy and Spain.

This CDR3 comprises 12 residues. Germline lookup yields CDR1 SGHRS and CDR2 YFSETQ. The V end was cut by 10 bases, the J end by 4 bases, with 11 bases between. This table comes from immunoSEQ multiplex PCR, and its TCRdb copy is limited to in-frame clones, with some not included. The sample includes roughly 230,000 clones, roughly four fifths of them seen just once. About this clone: The sample has other DNA sequences that encode this CDR3 too.

This TCR was recovered from a woman aged 55-70 years who had recovered from COVID-19. The chain carries TRBV5-1 and TRBJ1-4, with D possibly TRBD1 on 5 matching bases. The sequencing input was PBMCs or T cells enriched from blood (not recorded which). CDR3: CASRDSNEKLFF. The CDR3 DNA reads TGCGCCTCCCGAGACAGTAATGAAAAACTGTTTTTT.